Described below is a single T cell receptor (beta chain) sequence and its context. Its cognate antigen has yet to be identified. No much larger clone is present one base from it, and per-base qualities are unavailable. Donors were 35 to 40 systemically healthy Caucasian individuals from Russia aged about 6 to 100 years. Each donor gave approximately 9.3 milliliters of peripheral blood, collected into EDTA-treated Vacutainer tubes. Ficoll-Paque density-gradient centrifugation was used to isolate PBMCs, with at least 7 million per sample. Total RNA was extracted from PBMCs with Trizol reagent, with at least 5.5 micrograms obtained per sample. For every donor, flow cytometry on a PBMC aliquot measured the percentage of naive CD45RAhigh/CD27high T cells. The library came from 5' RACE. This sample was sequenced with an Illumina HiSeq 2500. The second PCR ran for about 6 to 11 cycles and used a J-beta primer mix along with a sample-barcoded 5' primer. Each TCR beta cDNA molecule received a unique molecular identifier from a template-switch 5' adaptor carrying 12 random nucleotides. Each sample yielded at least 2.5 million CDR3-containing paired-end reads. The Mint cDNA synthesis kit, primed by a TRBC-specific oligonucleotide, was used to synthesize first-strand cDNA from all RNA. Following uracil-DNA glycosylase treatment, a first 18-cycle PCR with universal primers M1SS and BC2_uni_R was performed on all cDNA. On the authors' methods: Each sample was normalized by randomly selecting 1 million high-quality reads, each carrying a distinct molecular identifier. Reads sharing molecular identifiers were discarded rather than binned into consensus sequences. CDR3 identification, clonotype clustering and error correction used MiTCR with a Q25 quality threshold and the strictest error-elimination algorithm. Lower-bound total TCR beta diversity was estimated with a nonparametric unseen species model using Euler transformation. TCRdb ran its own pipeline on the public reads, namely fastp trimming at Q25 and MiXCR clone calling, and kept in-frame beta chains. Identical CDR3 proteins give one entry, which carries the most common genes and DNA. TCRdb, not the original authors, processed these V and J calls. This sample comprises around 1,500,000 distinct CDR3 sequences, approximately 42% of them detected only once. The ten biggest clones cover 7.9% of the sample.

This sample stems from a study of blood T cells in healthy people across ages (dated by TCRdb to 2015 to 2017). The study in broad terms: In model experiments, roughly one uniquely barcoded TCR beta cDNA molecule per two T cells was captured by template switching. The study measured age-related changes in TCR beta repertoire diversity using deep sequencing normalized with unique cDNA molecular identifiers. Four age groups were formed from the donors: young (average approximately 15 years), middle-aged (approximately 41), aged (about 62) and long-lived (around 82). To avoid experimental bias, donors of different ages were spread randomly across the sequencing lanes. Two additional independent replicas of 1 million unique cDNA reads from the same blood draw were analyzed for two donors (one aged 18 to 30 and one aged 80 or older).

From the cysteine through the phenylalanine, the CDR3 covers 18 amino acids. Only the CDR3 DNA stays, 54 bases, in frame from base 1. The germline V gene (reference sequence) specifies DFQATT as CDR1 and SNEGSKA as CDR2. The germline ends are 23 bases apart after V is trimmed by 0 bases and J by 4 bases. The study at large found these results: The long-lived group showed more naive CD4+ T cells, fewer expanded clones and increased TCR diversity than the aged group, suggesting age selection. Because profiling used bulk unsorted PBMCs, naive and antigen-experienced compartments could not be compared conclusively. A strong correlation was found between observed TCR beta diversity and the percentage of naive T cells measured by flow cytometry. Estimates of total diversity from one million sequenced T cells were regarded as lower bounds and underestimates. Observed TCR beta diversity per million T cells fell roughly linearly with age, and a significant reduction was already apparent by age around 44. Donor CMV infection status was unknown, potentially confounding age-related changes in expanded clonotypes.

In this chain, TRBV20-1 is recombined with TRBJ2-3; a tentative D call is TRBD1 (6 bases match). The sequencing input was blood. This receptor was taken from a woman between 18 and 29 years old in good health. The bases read TGCAGTGCTAGAGATAAAACTCGGTTTGCAGGGGCGCCAGATACGCAGTATTTT. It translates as CSARDKTRFAGAPDTQYF.